The rows below give T cell receptor beta chains drawn from one sample of a study of PD-1 blockade in mismatch repair-deficient tumors. Produced via immunoSEQ multiplex PCR; TCRdb's table is partial and in-frame only. Seen here are 15,000 to 20,000 clones, 84% observed once, and the top ten hold 15% to 20%. The specimen comprised PBMCs, sampled before pembrolizumab treatment. These receptors were obtained from an adult with mismatch repair-deficient cancer. The CDR3 runs from the conserved cysteine through the conserved F or W. D genes are given only for firm matches. Size values are once, few and many counts, or a class for expanded clones, and some rows have none.

>TRBJ2-3|TRBD2|TRBV6-1|once
TGTGCCAGCAGTGCGGGGACTACCGGGGATACGCAGTATTTT
CASSAGTTGDTQYF
>TRBJ2-7|TRBD2|TRBV18|-
TGTGCCAGCTCACCAGGCGTGACTAGCGGGAGTAGGATTGGCTACTACGAGCAGTACTTC
CASSPGVTSGSRIGYYEQYF
>TRBJ2-7|-|TRBV7-2|-
TGTGCCAGCAGCTCTCGGTCGTCTGTTGGCTACGAGCAGTACTTC
CASSSRSSVGYEQYF
>TRBJ2-5|-|TRBV6-4|-
TGTGCCAGTAGGGGGGGGGCGATCGGAGAGACCCAGTACTTC
CASRGGAIGETQYF
>TRBJ2-7|TRBD2|TRBV9|-
TGTGCCAGCAGCGTAGGAGTACGGGAGGAAGACGAGCAGTACTTC
CASSVGVREEDEQYF
>TRBJ1-3|-|TRBV11-2|-
TGTGCCAGCAGCTCAGGCCCTGGAAACACCATATATTTT
CASSSGPGNTIYF
>TRBJ2-7|TRBD2|TRBV4-3|-
TGCGCCAGCAGCCAAGATCTTGCGGGAGCTAACGAGCAGTACTTC
CASSQDLAGANEQYF
>TRBJ1-5|-|TRBV2|-
TGTGCCAGCGCCACCCGTGGGGAGTACAATCAGCCCCAGCATTTT
CASATRGEYNQPQHF
>TRBJ2-1|TRBD2|TRBV30|few
TGTGCCTGGAGTGTACGAGCGGGGGATTACAATGAGCAGTTCTTC
CAWSVRAGDYNEQFF
>TRBJ1-1|-|TRBV19|-
TGTGCCAGTAGTATGAGTTCAGTGGGACGGGACGTGGGGGCTGAAGCTTTCTTT
CASSMSSVGRDVGAEAFF
>TRBJ1-2|TRBD1|TRBV27|-
TGTGCCAGCAGACCATGGGACAGACCTTACTATGGCTACACCTTC
CASRPWDRPYYGYTF
>TRBJ2-1|-|TRBV4-1|few
TGCGCCAGCAGACCGGTGACTAGAAAGGGCTTAAATGAGCAGTTCTTC
CASRPVTRKGLNEQFF
>TRBJ2-7|-|TRBV6-1|-
TGTGCCAGTGGGGGCTACGAGCAGTACTTC
CASGGYEQYF
>TRBJ2-5|-|TRBV21-1|-
TGTGCCAGCAGCAAAGGGGGACTAGCGGTCCAAGAGACCCAGTACTTC
CASSKGGLAVQETQYF
>TRBJ2-5|TRBD2|TRBV28|-
TGTGCCAGCAGTTCAGCGGGGGCCGGGGTTTCGGAGACCCAGTACTTC
CASSSAGAGVSETQYF
>TRBJ2-7|-|TRBV6-1|-
TGTGCCAGCGATGAAGGGAGCTCCTACGAGCAGTACTTC
CASDEGSSYEQYF
>TRBJ1-1|-|TRBV27|once
TGTGCCAGCAGTTTTTTGGGGAAGAACACTGAAGCTTTCTTT
CASSFLGKNTEAFF
>TRBJ2-7|TRBD2|TRBV6-1|-
TGTGCCAGCAGTGAAGTCACGGGAGGTTTCTACGAGCAGTACTTC
CASSEVTGGFYEQYF
>TRBJ2-1|TRBD2|TRBV10-3|few
TGTGCCATCAGTGATCCCTCAAGGCGGGGGTCCTACAATGAGCAGTTCTTC
CAISDPSRRGSYNEQFF